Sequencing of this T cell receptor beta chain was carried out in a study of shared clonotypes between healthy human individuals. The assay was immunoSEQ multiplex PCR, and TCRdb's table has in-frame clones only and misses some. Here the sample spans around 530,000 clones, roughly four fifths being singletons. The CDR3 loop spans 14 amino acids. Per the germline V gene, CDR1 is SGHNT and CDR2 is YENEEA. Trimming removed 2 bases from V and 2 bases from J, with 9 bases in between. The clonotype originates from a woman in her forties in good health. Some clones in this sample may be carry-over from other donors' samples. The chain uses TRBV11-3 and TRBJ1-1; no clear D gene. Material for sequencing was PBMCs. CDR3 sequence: CASSLNRANTEAFF. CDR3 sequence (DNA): TGTGCCAGCAGCTTAAATCGGGCCAACACTGAAGCTTTCTTT.